These 4 T cell receptor beta chains originate from one sample sequenced in a study of blood T cell repertoires in COVID-19. TCRdb's table, derived via immunoSEQ multiplex PCR, lists solely in-frame clones and lacks some. The data hold 200,000 to 250,000 clones, with just under 85% observed a single time. The sequenced sample consisted of peripheral blood. The receptor source for this set is an elderly man with acute or convalescent COVID-19.

This clone was observed a single time. The chain has TRBV4-1 and TRBJ2-7; TRBD1 aligns across 8 bases. The trim removed 5 bases at V and 6 bases at J, leaving 6 bases unmatched. The CDR3 contains 13 residues. CDR1 is MGHRA and CDR2 is YSYEKL in the germline V gene. CDR3 region: CASSGGQAREQYF. CDR3 DNA sequence: TGCGCCAGCAGCGGGGGACAGGCACGCGAGCAGTACTTC.

V gene TRBV27 combines with J gene TRBJ2-7, with TRBD1 matching over 7 bases. CDR1 and CDR2 from the germline V gene are MNHEY and SMNVEV (reference sequence). The CDR3 extends over 16 amino acids. Trimming cost V 5 bases and J 1 base; bases outside gene matches: 11. CDR3 protein: CASSPQGTRGSYEQYF. The CDR3 DNA sequence: TGTGCCAGCAGTCCACAGGGGACACGGGGATCCTACGAGCAGTACTTC.

V gene TRBV12-3 or TRBV12-4 combines with J gene TRBJ2-2, with a possible D match to TRBD1 (6 bases). The CDR3 is 13 amino acids. V lost 5 bases and J lost 5, with 9 bases in between. CDR3 in DNA: TGTGCCAGCAGTACAAGGGGGACCGGGGAGCTGTTTTTT. Protein sequence: CASSTRGTGELFF.

This chain uses TRBV5-1 with TRBJ2-5; D may be TRBD2 (5 bases). Germline assignment: CDR1 SGHRS and CDR2 YFSETQ. Trimming cost V 2 bases and J 6 bases, with 8 bases left between them. The CDR3 is 12 residues long. CDR3 sequence reads: CASSLNGKTQYF. Here the CDR3 DNA reads TGCGCCAGCAGCTTAAACGGGAAGACCCAGTACTTC.